Below are 24 T cell receptor beta chains sequenced from a single sample in a study of T cells in Graves' hyperthyroidism and ophthalmopathy. Amplification of TCR beta CDR3 regions used RNA as the template. HTBI primers drove first-round RT-PCR of the TCR CDR3. Via MiXCR, TCRdb re-called the multiplex PCR reads, giving one row per CDR3 protein. The sample shows approximately 690,000 distinct CDR3 sequences, 14% of them seen only once. Sequenced material: blood. These receptors came from a woman between 45 and 65 years old with Graves' ophthalmopathy.

The chain joins TRBV5-4 to TRBJ2-1, with 9 bases identical to TRBD2. Germline CDR1 reads SGHNT; CDR2 reads YYREEE (reference sequence). The CDR3 length is 16 residues. Trimming at V came to 1 base and at J to 5 bases, leaving 7 bases not matched to a gene. The CDR3 DNA follows: TGTGCCAGCAGCTTGTTGAGGTTAGCGGGGGACAATGAGCAGTTCTTC. Translated, it gives CASSLLRLAGDNEQFF.

This clonotype was detected ten times or more. The chain links TRBV6-6 to TRBJ2-5; 10 bases agree with TRBD2. The CDR3 sequence is 17 residues long. Germline V gene lookup returns CDR1 MNHNY and CDR2 SVGAGI (reference sequence). The V and J ends lost 0 bases and 4 bases, in that order; junction bases with no gene match: 8. CDR3 coding DNA: TGTGCCAGCAGTTACTCGATGGCTAGCGGGAGATCAGAGACCCAGTACTTC. Translated: CASSYSMASGRSETQYF.

The V and J genes are TRBV28 and TRBJ2-7; 9 positions agree with TRBD1. The CDR3 runs 14 residues. In germline, CDR1 is MDHEN, CDR2 SYDVKM. The V segment lost 7 bases and the J segment 4 bases; nucleotides outside the gene matches: 8. CDR3: CASKPAGQGYEQYF. The CDR3 nucleotides read TGTGCCAGCAAACCGGCGGGACAGGGATACGAGCAGTACTTC.

V gene TRBV6-2 or TRBV6-3 combines with J gene TRBJ1-5, with TRBD1 as a possible D gene (6 bases). Trimming pared 3 bases from V and 6 bases from J, leaving 9 bases between. In germline, CDR1 is MNHEY, CDR2 SVGEGT. This CDR3 spans 13 amino acids. This CDR3 reads CASSYVGGQPQHF. The CDR3 DNA sequence: TGTGCCAGCAGTTATGTAGGGGGTCAGCCCCAGCATTTT.

This clonotype was picked up many times. The chain joins TRBV7-9 to TRBJ1-1; possible D gene TRBD1, 6 bases. CDR1 SEHNR and CDR2 FQNEAQ come from the germline V gene (reference sequence). Trimming took off 5 bases at V and 1 base at J, with 11 bases between the two ends. This CDR3 comprises 14 residues. CDR3: CASSTQGRNTEAFF. CDR3 bases: TGTGCCAGCAGCACACAGGGTAGGAACACTGAAGCTTTCTTT.

This clonotype came up many times. This chain joins TRBV28 and TRBJ2-2, with 7 positions matching TRBD2. Germline V lookup: CDR1 MDHEN, CDR2 SYDVKM. The V gene end was trimmed by 3 bases and the J gene end by 4 bases; junction bases not matched to a gene: 8. The CDR3 contains 16 residues. The CDR3 DNA reads TGTGCCAGCAGTTTTGGAGCGGGGATTCTCACCGGGGAGCTGTTTTTT. It yields the protein CASSFGAGILTGELFF.

This clonotype was counted only a few times. The chain has TRBV20-1 and TRBJ1-5; 7 bases are shared with TRBD1. This CDR3 has 15 amino acids. V lost 3 bases, J lost 4 bases, and 9 bases stayed unmatched. The V gene's germline CDR1 is DFQATT and CDR2 SNEGSKA (reference sequence). The CDR3 DNA follows: TGCAGTGCTAGGAGAACAGGGGAGGGAAATCAGCCCCAGCATTTT. This sequence encodes CSARRTGEGNQPQHF.

This clonotype was seen repeatedly, ten times or more. The chain has TRBV15 and TRBJ2-5; 7 bases align to TRBD1. J was trimmed by 2 bases and V by 2 bases; bases with no gene match: 8. Germline assignment: CDR1 LNHNV and CDR2 YYDKDF (reference sequence). This CDR3 has 16 residues. For the CDR3, the DNA is TGTGCCACCAGCAGAAAGGGGGCTCGAGAACAAGAGACCCAGTACTTC. Amino acids: CATSRKGAREQETQYF.

The V and J genes are TRBV20-1 and TRBJ2-6, with D unresolved. CDR1 and CDR2 (germline): DFQATT, SNEGSKA (reference sequence). V was trimmed by 5 bases and J by 0 bases, leaving 11 bases between them. The CDR3 sequence is 15 residues long. CDR3 in DNA: TGCAGTGCTGGTGGAGTCTACTCTGGGGCCAACGTCCTGACTTTC. Translating it yields CSAGGVYSGANVLTF.

This chain links TRBV7-9 with TRBJ1-2; D ambiguous. V gave up 1 base and J gave up 7 bases, with 16 bases separating them. This CDR3 is built from 15 residues. Germline CDR1 SEHNR, CDR2 FQNEAQ (reference sequence). The CDR3 spells CASSLGFQNIVGYTF. The CDR3 bases are TGTGCCAGCAGCTTAGGTTTCCAGAATATCGTTGGCTACACCTTC.

This clonotype was found many times. The rearrangement links TRBV27 to TRBJ2-5, with D hard to call. The V gene lost 6 bases and the J gene lost 5 bases, with 13 bases spanning the gap. The CDR3 length is 13 residues. The germline CDR1 and CDR2 sequences are MNHEY and SMNVEV (reference sequence). The CDR3 protein is CASRSTSRETQYF. The CDR3 DNA is TGTGCCAGCAGATCGACATCCCGGGAGACCCAGTACTTC.

This clonotype was picked up many times. V gene TRBV12-3 or TRBV12-4 combines with J gene TRBJ1-6; D possibly corresponds to TRBD1 (5 bases). V lost 3 bases, J lost 9 bases, and 12 bases lay in between. The CDR3 is made up of 14 amino acids. The CDR3: CASSLGGRGSPLHF. In nucleotides, the CDR3 is TGTGCCAGCAGTTTGGGGGGTAGAGGTTCACCCCTCCACTTT.

This clonotype was detected many times. The chain employs TRBV19 and TRBJ1-5, with TRBD1 identical over 12 bases. The V gene end was trimmed by 2 bases and the J gene end by 1 base; junction bases not matched to a gene: 9. This CDR3 is 19 amino acids long. Per germline, CDR1 LNHDA and CDR2 SQIVND (reference sequence). CDR3 sequence: CASSIRGGTGGISNQPQHF. The DNA of the CDR3 is TGTGCCAGTAGTATAAGGGGTGGGACAGGGGGCATCAGCAATCAGCCCCAGCATTTT. Full variable domain (outside the CDR3, taken from reference TRBV19 and TRBJ1-5): DGGITQSPKYLFRKEGQNVTLSCEQNLNHDAMYWYRQDPGQGLRLIYYSQIVNDFQKGDIAEGYSVSREKKESFPLTVTSAQKNPTAFYLCASSIRGGTGGISNQPQHFGDGTRLSIL.

With respect to this clonotype: This may be a read error, as it is one base from a much larger clone. The CDR3 DNA reads as TGTGCCAGCTCACCACCGACAAGCGCCAGCGCAGATACGCAGTATTTT. Its protein is CASSPPTSASADTQYF. This chain uses TRBV18 with TRBJ2-3, with no clear D. Per the germline V gene, CDR1 is KGHSH and CDR2 is LQKENI. The CDR3 runs 16 residues. Deletions cut 0 bases from V and 4 bases from J, with 14 bases between.

This clonotype was detected many times. The rearrangement uses TRBV27 and TRBJ2-5, with a tentative D call TRBD1 (5 bases). The CDR3 spans 13 residues. CDR1 MNHEY and CDR2 SMNVEV come from the germline V gene (reference sequence). The V and J ends lost 8 bases and 5 bases respectively, with 15 bases between them. The CDR3 loop is CASGQGLGETQYF. CDR3 coding DNA: TGTGCCAGCGGCCAGGGCTTAGGGGAGACCCAGTACTTC.

This clonotype occurred many times. This chain connects TRBV6-2 or TRBV6-3 to TRBJ2-3; tentatively, D is TRBD1 (5 bases). CDR1 is MNHEY and CDR2 is SVGEGT in the germline V gene. The CDR3 loop spans 14 amino acids. Between the trimmed V and J ends, which lost 0 bases and 3 bases, there was a span of 7 bases. CDR3 nucleotides: TGTGCCAGCAGTTACTCATCAGGGACAGATACGCAGTATTTT. It is translated as CASSYSSGTDTQYF.

This clonotype was detected ten times or more. The rearrangement joins TRBV28 to TRBJ2-5, with a possible D match to TRBD2 (6 bases). V was pared by 5 bases and J by 4 bases, with 20 bases between. The CDR3 runs to 16 residues. CDR1 and CDR2 from the germline V gene are MDHEN and SYDVKM. The CDR3 loop reads CASSPLGAGLIETQYF. In DNA, the CDR3 is TGTGCCAGCAGTCCCCTCGGGGCGGGGCTAATAGAGACCCAGTACTTC. Drawing the rest from reference TRBV28 and TRBJ2-5, the complete variable domain is DVKVTQSSRYLVKRTGEKVFLECVQDMDHENMFWYRQDPGLGLRLIYFSYDVKMKEKGDIPEGYSVSREKKERFSLILESASTNQTSMYLCASSPLGAGLIETQYFGPGTRLLVL.

The V gene is TRBV4-2, the J gene TRBJ2-5, with 9 bases that match TRBD1. Germline V gives CDR1 LGHNA, CDR2 YNFKEQ. CDR3 length: 17 amino acids. V gave up 0 bases and J gave up 5 bases; unmatched junction bases: 10. The CDR3 sequence is CASSQEERTGVRETQYF. In DNA, the CDR3 is TGTGCCAGCAGCCAAGAGGAAAGGACAGGGGTGCGGGAGACCCAGTACTTC.

This clonotype was observed at least ten times. The rearrangement joins TRBV12-3 or TRBV12-4 to TRBJ2-7, with a possible D match to TRBD2 (6 bases). V dropped 5 bases and J dropped 2 bases, with 19 bases sitting between them. This CDR3 has 16 amino acids. CDR3 protein: CASSPYRDSITYEQYF. In DNA form, the CDR3 reads TGTGCCAGCAGTCCGTACCGGGACTCGATAACCTACGAGCAGTACTTC.

This clonotype has ten or more counts. The rearrangement links TRBV7-3 to TRBJ2-1; possible D gene TRBD1, 8 bases. The CDR3 extends over 15 amino acids. In germline, CDR1 is SGHTA, CDR2 FQGTGA. Trimming stripped 4 bases from V and 4 bases from J, with 14 bases between. CDR3 amino acids: CASSYTGGGYNEQFF. CDR3 in DNA: TGTGCCAGCAGCTACACAGGGGGAGGGTACAATGAGCAGTTCTTC.

This clonotype was observed a handful of times. The rearrangement links TRBV20-1 to TRBJ2-5; weak D call: TRBD2 (6 bases). With 2 bases removed from V and 13 bases from J, the gap between germline ends came to 20 bases. The CDR3 covers 13 residues. Germline CDR1 and CDR2: DFQATT and SNEGSKA (reference sequence). In DNA form, the CDR3 reads TGCAGTGCTAGATTTTTGGGGACGGGAGTGTGGTACTTC. Its protein is CSARFLGTGVWYF.

This clonotype was found many times. The chain links TRBV6-2 or TRBV6-3 to TRBJ2-7; no clear D gene. Germline CDR1 reads MNHEY; CDR2 reads SVGEGT. Trimming left V 0 bases short and J 3 bases short, with 12 bases between. The CDR3 length is 15 residues. The CDR3 DNA follows: TGTGCCAGCAGTTACTCAGGCGCCTCGAACTACGAGCAGTACTTC. Encoded protein: CASSYSGASNYEQYF.

The V call is TRBV28, the J call TRBJ2-1, with TRBD2 matching over 14 bases. J lost 4 bases, V lost 5 bases, and 13 bases had no gene match. CDR1 MDHEN and CDR2 SYDVKM come from the germline V gene. The CDR3 has 19 residues. CDR3 amino acids: CASSVPPQTSGRAYNEQFF. The CDR3 DNA reads TGTGCCAGCAGTGTGCCCCCGCAGACTAGCGGGAGGGCGTACAATGAGCAGTTCTTC.

This clonotype has at least ten counts. The rearrangement links TRBV5-5 to TRBJ2-3; 12 nucleotides match TRBD2. The CDR3 contains 16 residues. Germline-derived CDR1 and CDR2 are SGHKS and YYEKEE (reference sequence). V gave up 5 bases and J gave up 2 bases; unmatched junction bases: 6. The CDR3 protein is CASRLLAGGNTDTQYF. Here the CDR3 DNA reads TGTGCCAGCAGGTTACTAGCGGGAGGAAACACAGATACGCAGTATTTT.